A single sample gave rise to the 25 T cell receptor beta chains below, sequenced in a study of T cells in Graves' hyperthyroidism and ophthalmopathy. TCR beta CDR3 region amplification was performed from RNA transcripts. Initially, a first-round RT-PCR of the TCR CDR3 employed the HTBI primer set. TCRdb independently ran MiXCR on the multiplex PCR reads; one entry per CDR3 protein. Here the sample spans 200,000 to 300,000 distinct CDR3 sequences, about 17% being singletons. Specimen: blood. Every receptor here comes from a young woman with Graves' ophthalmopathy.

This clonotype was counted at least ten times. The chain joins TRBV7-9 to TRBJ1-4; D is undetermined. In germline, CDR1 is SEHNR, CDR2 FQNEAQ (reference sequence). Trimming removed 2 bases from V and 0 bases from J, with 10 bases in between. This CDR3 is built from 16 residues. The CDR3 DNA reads TGTGCCAGCAGCTTACGGGCCACCCCAACTAATGAAAAACTGTTTTTT. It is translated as CASSLRATPTNEKLFF.

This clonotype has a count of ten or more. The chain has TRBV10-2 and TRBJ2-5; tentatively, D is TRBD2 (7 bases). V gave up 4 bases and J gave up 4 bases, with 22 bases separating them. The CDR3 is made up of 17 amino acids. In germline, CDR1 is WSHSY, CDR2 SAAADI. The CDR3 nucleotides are TGCGCCAGCAGTGGTATGGCGGAGGGGGGGACGGGAGAGACCCAGTACTTC. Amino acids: CASSGMAEGGTGETQYF.

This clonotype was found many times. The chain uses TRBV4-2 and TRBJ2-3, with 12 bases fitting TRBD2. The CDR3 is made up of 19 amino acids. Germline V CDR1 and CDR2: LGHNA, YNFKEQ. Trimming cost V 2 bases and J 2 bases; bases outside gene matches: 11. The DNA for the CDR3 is TGTGCCAGCAGCCAACCTAGCGTGGGACTAGCGGGCACCACAGATACGCAGTATTTT. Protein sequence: CASSQPSVGLAGTTDTQYF.

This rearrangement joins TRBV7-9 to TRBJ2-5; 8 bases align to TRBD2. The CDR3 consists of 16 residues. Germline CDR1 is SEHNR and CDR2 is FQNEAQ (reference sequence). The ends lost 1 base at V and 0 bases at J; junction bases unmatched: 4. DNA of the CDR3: TGTGCCAGCAGCTTAGGAGCGGGGGAGTACCAAGAGACCCAGTACTTC. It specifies CASSLGAGEYQETQYF. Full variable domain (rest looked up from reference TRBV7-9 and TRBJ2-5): DTGVSQNPRHKITKRGQNVTFRCDPISEHNRLYWYRQTLGQGPEFLTYFQNEAQLEKSRLLSDRFSAERPKGSFSTLEIQRTEQGDSAMYLCASSLGAGEYQETQYFGPGTRLLVL.

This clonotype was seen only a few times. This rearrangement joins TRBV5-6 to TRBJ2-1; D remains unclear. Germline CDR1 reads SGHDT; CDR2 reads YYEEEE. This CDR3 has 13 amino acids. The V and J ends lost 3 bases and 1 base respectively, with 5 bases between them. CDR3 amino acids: CASSYISYNEQFF. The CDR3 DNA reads TGTGCCAGCAGCTATATATCCTACAATGAGCAGTTCTTC.

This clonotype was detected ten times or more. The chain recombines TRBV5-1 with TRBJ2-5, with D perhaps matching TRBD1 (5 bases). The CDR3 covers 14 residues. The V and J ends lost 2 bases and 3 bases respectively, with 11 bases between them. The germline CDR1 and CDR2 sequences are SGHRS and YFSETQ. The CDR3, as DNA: TGCGCCAGCAGCTTCGACAGATTAGAAGAGACCCAGTACTTC. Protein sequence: CASSFDRLEETQYF.

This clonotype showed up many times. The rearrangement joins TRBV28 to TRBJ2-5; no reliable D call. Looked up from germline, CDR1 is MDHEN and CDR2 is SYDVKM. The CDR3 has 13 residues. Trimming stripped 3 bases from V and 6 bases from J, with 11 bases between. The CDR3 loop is CASSLDRHQTQYF. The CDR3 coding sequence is TGTGCCAGCAGTTTGGACCGACACCAGACCCAGTACTTC. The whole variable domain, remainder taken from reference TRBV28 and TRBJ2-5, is DVKVTQSSRYLVKRTGEKVFLECVQDMDHENMFWYRQDPGLGLRLIYFSYDVKMKEKGDIPEGYSVSREKKERFSLILESASTNQTSMYLCASSLDRHQTQYFGPGTRLLVL.

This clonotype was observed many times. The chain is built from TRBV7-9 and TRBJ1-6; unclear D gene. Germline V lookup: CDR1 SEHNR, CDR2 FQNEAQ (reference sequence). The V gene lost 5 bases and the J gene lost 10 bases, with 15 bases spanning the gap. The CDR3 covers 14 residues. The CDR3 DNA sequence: TGTGCCAGCAGCCCCCCCGCGGATGGGTCACCCCTCCACTTT. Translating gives CASSPPADGSPLHF.

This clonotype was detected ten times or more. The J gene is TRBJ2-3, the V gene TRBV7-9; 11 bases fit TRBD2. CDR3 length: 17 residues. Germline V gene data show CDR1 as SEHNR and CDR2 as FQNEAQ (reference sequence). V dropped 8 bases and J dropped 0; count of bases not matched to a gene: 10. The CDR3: CASVIAGGLYSTDTQYF. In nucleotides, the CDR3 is TGTGCCAGCGTAATAGCGGGAGGGCTATATAGCACAGATACGCAGTATTTT.

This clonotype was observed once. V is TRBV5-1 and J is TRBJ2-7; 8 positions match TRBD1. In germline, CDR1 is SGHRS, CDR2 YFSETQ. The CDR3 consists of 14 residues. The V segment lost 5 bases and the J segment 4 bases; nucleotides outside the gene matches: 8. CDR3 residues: CASRDRDRKYEQYF. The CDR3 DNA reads TGCGCCAGCAGGGACCGGGACAGGAAATACGAGCAGTACTTC.

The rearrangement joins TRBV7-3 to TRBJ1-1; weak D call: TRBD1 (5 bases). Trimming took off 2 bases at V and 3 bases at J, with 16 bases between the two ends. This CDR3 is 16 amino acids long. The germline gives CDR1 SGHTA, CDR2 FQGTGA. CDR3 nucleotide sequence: TGTGCCAGCAGCTTACAAGCGGGGCGCCGGGACACTGAAGCTTTCTTT. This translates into CASSLQAGRRDTEAFF.

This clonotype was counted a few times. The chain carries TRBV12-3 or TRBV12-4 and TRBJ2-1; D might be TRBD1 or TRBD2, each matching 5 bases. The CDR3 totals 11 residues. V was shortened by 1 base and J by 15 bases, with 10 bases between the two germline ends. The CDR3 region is CASSLGGSWFF. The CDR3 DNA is TGTGCCAGCAGTTTAGGGGGGTCGTGGTTCTTC.

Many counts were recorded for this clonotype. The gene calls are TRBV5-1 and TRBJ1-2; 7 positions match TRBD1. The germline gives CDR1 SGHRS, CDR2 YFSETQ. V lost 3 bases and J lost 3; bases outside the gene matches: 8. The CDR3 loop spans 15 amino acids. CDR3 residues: CASSSAGGGDYGYTF. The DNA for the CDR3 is TGCGCCAGCAGCTCCGCAGGGGGTGGGGACTATGGCTACACCTTC.

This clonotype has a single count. The CDR3 is CSVPGAGSSYNEQFF. The CDR3 nucleotides are TGCAGCGTACCGGGGGCGGGAAGCTCCTACAATGAGCAGTTCTTC. This chain uses TRBV29-1 with TRBJ2-1, with D perhaps assigned TRBD1 or TRBD2 (6 bases each). Germline CDR1 SQVTM, CDR2 ANQGSEA. Trimming cost V 6 bases and J 0 bases, with 15 bases left between them. The CDR3 spans 15 residues.

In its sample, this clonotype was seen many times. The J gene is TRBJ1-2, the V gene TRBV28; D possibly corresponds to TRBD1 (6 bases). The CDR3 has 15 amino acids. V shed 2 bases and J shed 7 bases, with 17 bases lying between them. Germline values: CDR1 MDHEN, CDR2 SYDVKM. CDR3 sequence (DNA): TGTGCCAGCAGTTTAGGGGCGGCAGGGGCGGGTGGCTACACCTTC. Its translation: CASSLGAAGAGGYTF.

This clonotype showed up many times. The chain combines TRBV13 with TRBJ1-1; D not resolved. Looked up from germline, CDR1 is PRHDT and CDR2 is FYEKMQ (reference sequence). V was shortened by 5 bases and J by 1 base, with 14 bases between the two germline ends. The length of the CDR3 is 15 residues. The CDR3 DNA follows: TGTGCCAGCAGCCCAGATAGACATCAGAACACTGAAGCTTTCTTT. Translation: CASSPDRHQNTEAFF.

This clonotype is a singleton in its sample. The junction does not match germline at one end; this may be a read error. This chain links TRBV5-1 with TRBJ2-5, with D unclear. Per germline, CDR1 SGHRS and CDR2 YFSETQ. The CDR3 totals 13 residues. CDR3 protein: CASSLGGKEAQYF. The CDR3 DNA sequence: TGCGCCAGCAGCTTGGGCGGAAAAGAGGCCCAGTACTTC.

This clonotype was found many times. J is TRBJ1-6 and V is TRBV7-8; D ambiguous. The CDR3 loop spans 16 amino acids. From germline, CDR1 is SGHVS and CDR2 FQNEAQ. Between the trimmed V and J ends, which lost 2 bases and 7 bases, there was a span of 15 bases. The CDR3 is CASSLSNRVGNSPLHF. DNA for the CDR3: TGTGCCAGCAGCTTATCAAATAGGGTGGGGAATTCACCCCTCCACTTT.

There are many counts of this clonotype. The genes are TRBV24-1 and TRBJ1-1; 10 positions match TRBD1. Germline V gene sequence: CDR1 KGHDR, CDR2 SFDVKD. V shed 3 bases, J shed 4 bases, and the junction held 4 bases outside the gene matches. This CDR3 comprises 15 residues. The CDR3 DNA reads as TGTGCCACCAGTGATACAAGGACAGGGGGCACTGAAGCTTTCTTT. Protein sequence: CATSDTRTGGTEAFF.

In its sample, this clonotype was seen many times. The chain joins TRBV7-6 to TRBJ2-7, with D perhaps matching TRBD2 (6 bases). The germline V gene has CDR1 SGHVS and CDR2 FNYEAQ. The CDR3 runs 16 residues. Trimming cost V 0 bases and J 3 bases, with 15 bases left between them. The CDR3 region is CASSLATGERGYEQYF. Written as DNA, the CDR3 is TGTGCCAGCAGCTTAGCGACGGGGGAGAGGGGCTACGAGCAGTACTTC.

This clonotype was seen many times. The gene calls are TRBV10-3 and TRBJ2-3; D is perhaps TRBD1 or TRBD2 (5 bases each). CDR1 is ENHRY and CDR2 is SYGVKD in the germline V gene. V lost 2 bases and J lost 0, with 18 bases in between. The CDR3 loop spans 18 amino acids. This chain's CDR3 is CAISEPGWGRASTDTQYF. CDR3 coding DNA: TGTGCCATCAGTGAGCCGGGGTGGGGCAGGGCGAGCACAGATACGCAGTATTTT.

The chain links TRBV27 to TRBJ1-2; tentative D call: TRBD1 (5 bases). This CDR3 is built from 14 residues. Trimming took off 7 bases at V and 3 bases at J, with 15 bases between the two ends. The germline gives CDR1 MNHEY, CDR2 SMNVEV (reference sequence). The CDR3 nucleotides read TGTGCCAGCAAAGGGCCAGGGAACCACTATGGCTACACCTTC. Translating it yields CASKGPGNHYGYTF.

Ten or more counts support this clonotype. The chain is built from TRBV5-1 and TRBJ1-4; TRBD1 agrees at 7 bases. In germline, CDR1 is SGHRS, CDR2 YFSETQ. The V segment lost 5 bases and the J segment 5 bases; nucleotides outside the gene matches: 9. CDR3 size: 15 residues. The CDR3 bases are TGCGCCAGCAGATTCACAGGGGCCTCAAATGAAAAACTGTTTTTT. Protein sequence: CASRFTGASNEKLFF.

The CDR3 bases are TGTGCCAGCAGAGGAAGGGGGCAAATTCAGTACTTC. It codes for CASRGRGQIQYF. J is TRBJ2-4 and V is TRBV28; 7 positions agree with TRBD1. From germline, CDR1 is MDHEN and CDR2 SYDVKM. The junction had 6 bases not matched to a gene; V was cut back by 6 bases and J by 10 bases. This CDR3 has 12 amino acids.

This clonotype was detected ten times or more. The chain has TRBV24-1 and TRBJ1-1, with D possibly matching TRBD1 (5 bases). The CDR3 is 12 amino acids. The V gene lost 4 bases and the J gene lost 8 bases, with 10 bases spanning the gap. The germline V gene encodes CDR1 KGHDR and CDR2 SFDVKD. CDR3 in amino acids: CATSETGAEAFF. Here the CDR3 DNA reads TGTGCCACCAGTGAAACAGGAGCCGAAGCTTTCTTT.